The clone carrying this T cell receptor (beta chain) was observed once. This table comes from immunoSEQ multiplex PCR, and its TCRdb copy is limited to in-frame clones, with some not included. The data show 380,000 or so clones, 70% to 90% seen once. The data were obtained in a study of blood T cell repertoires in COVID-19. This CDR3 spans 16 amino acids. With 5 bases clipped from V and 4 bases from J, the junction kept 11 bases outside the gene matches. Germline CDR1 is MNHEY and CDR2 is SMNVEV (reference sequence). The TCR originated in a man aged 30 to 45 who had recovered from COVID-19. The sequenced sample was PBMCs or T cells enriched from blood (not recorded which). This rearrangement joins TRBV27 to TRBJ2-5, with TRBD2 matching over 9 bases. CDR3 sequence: CASSRASGVLVETQYF. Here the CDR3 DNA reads TGTGCCAGCAGTCGGGCTAGCGGGGTGTTGGTAGAGACCCAGTACTTC.